The rows below give T cell receptor beta chains drawn from one sample of a study of T-cell reconstitution after alpha-beta-depleted transplantation in children. MiXCR, run by TCRdb on the PCR reads, gives a single entry per CDR3 protein. Of roughly 100,000 distinct CDR3 sequences listed, 6% were seen once; the top ten hold approximately 6.6%. The sample here was PBMCs, mostly from graft donor cells, taken 60 days after TCRalphabeta/CD19-depleted stem cell transplant. The receptors were gathered from a female patient between 2 and 15 years old who had a stem cell transplant for Fanconi anemia, so the T cells may come from the graft donor. Each CDR3 is given without its conserved first and last residue. D genes are given only for firm matches.

D gene | J gene | V gene | CDR3 protein
TRBD2 | TRBJ2-1 | TRBV20-1 | SARDRTSGSNEQF
TRBD1 | TRBJ1-5 | TRBV6-2/TRBV6-3 | ASSYSSDRDRSNQPQH
. | TRBJ1-2 | TRBV28 | ASSFGEGNYGYT
. | TRBJ2-7 | TRBV28 | ASSLDSNPYEQY
. | TRBJ1-3 | TRBV15 | ATSRDRSGGAGNTIY
. | TRBJ2-1 | TRBV2 | ASGTLIEQF
. | TRBJ1-1 | TRBV20-1 | SASTALELNTEAF
. | TRBJ2-7 | TRBV28 | ASSFTDLGYQY
. | TRBJ2-5 | TRBV29-1 | SVEETQY
TRBD1 | TRBJ2-7 | TRBV27 | ASSRQGGGYEQY
. | TRBJ2-3 | TRBV5-1 | ASSLGSRGDTQY
. | TRBJ2-7 | TRBV7-2 | ASSSRGSYEQY
. | TRBJ2-1 | TRBV20-1 | SASGHGRYNEQF
. | TRBJ1-1 | TRBV28 | ASSGYGNKNTEAF
TRBD2 | TRBJ2-7 | TRBV7-9 | ASSPSGNWGYEQY
. | TRBJ1-2 | TRBV29-1 | SVGIVAGNSGYT
. | TRBJ1-5 | TRBV7-9 | ASRTPVPYSNQPQH
TRBD2 | TRBJ2-3 | TRBV2 | ASRISTSRDTQY
. | TRBJ1-1 | TRBV12-3/TRBV12-4 | ASSFRYNEAF
. | TRBJ1-5 | TRBV15 | SNQPQH
. | TRBJ2-3 | TRBV12-3/TRBV12-4 | ASSTSRATQY
. | TRBJ2-5 | TRBV29-1 | SVLTGTSPQETQY
TRBD1 | TRBJ2-7 | TRBV27 | ASSFRGPHRYEQY
. | TRBJ2-3 | TRBV4-2 | ASSQDRAVLTDTQY
. | TRBJ2-1 | TRBV29-1 | SVTDSIQF
. | TRBJ2-3 | TRBV3-1 | ASSQLGGLADTQY
. | TRBJ2-5 | TRBV5-1 | ASSLHPAETQY
TRBD1 | TRBJ1-1 | TRBV29-1 | SVRGQGKGAEAF
TRBD2 | TRBJ2-5 | TRBV7-3 | ASSWTLAGGPGQETQY
TRBD2 | TRBJ2-7 | TRBV5-1 | ASSLAGRGGSYEQY
. | TRBJ2-2 | TRBV7-9 | ASTRGGSNTGELF
TRBD2 | TRBJ2-3 | TRBV12-3/TRBV12-4 | ASSLSSGGTDTQY
. | TRBJ2-6 | TRBV10-3 | AISESDTSGGGANVLT
TRBD1 | TRBJ2-7 | TRBV7-9 | ASSQFRQGPLYEQY
. | TRBJ2-5 | TRBV7-2 | ASSSWSQETQY
. | TRBJ1-2 | TRBV20-1 | SAGGATNYGYT
TRBD1 | TRBJ2-5 | TRBV4-1 | ASSPGQVQETQY
TRBD1 | TRBJ2-7 | TRBV25-1 | ASSAPTGGKTYEQY
. | TRBJ2-3 | TRBV6-2/TRBV6-3 | ASSWTSTDTQY
TRBD2 | TRBJ2-3 | TRBV29-1 | SVAPSGSTDTQY
. | TRBJ2-5 | TRBV28 | ASSRPSFPQETQY
. | TRBJ2-7 | TRBV12-3/TRBV12-4 | ASSLDRDAY
. | TRBJ1-5 | TRBV25-1 | ASSEKYSNQPQH
. | TRBJ2-2 | TRBV7-9 | ASRFLQGSMNTGELF
. | TRBJ2-1 | TRBV3-1 | ASSQVRDNEQF
TRBD1 | TRBJ1-1 | TRBV5-1 | ASQLLTGEVGTEAF